Below, 20 T cell receptor beta chains from the same sample are listed, as sequenced in a study of blood T cell repertoires in COVID-19. Repertoires were generated with immunoSEQ multiplex PCR, while TCRdb's copy carries only in-frame clones and drops some. In the table there are roughly 200,000 clones, approximately 80% of which are singletons. Specimen: peripheral blood. The receptors originated from a man between 40 and 49 years old with acute or convalescent COVID-19.

J is TRBJ1-1 and V is TRBV29-1; D uncertain. Germline assignment: CDR1 SQVTM and CDR2 ANQGSEA. The V and J ends lost 6 bases and 1 base respectively, with 15 bases between them. This CDR3 has 14 amino acids. As DNA, the CDR3 is TGCAGCGTCTCCGGGTCCCGCGCGAACACTGAAGCTTTCTTT. It codes for CSVSGSRANTEAFF. The whole variable domain, remainder taken from reference TRBV29-1 and TRBJ1-1, is SAVISQKPSRDICQRGTSLTIQCQVDSQVTMMFWYRQQPGQSLTLIATANQGSEATYESGFVIDKFPISRPNLTFSTLTVSNMSPEDSSIYLCSVSGSRANTEAFFGQGTRLTVV.

V is TRBV12-3 or TRBV12-4 and J is TRBJ2-3; D is undetermined. The CDR3 spans 13 residues. Trimming cost V 2 bases and J 0 bases, with 3 bases left between them. CDR3 coding DNA: TGTGCCAGCAGTTTACAAAGCACAGATACGCAGTATTTT. Its protein product is CASSLQSTDTQYF.

The rearrangement joins TRBV19 to TRBJ2-3; no firm D call. V was clipped by 9 bases and J by 2 bases, with 18 bases between them. The CDR3 is made up of 15 amino acids. Germline CDR1 is LNHDA and CDR2 is SQIVND (reference sequence). DNA of the CDR3: TGTGCCAGCCAGACGTGGTTCGGAGTCACAGATACGCAGTATTTT. This gives the protein CASQTWFGVTDTQYF.

The J gene is TRBJ1-1, the V gene TRBV28, with D possibly being TRBD1 (5 bases). This CDR3 is built from 16 residues. CDR1 and CDR2 (germline): MDHEN, SYDVKM. Trimming cost V 3 bases and J 0 bases, with 14 bases left between them. CDR3 DNA: TGTGCCAGCAGTTTGTGGGGCAAAACCTTGAACACTGAAGCTTTCTTT. Translating it yields CASSLWGKTLNTEAFF.

The V gene is TRBV6-2 or TRBV6-3, the J gene TRBJ1-2, with D tentatively TRBD1 (6 bases). The length of the CDR3 is 12 residues. Germline loops: CDR1 MNHEY, CDR2 SVGEGT. V was clipped by 6 bases and J by 7 bases, with 12 bases between them. The CDR3 reads CASSRQAAGYTF. The CDR3 nucleotides read TGTGCCAGCAGCCGACAGGCGGCTGGCTACACCTTC.

J is TRBJ2-1 and V is TRBV6-2 or TRBV6-3, with D maybe TRBD2 (5 bases). The CDR3 consists of 15 residues. Trimming left V 6 bases short and J 0 bases short, with 12 bases between. The V gene's germline CDR1 is MNHEY and CDR2 SVGEGT. In DNA form, the CDR3 reads TGTGCCAGCAGCGAGCGGACCTCCTCCTACAATGAGCAGTTCTTC. It specifies CASSERTSSYNEQFF.

The J gene is TRBJ2-5, the V gene TRBV27, with D possibly TRBD2 on 6 matching bases. The CDR3 loop spans 15 amino acids. Trimming left V 8 bases short and J 2 bases short, with 18 bases between. Germline CDR1 is MNHEY and CDR2 is SMNVEV (reference sequence). The CDR3 DNA reads TGTGCCAGCTCAAAGTCCGGGAGCGTACAAGAGACCCAGTACTTC. Protein sequence: CASSKSGSVQETQYF.

The J gene is TRBJ1-2, the V gene TRBV29-1; D not certain. This CDR3 contains 12 residues. Trimming cost V 2 bases and J 9 bases, with 13 bases left between them. CDR1 and CDR2 (germline): SQVTM, ANQGSEA. DNA of the CDR3: TGCAGCGTTGAAAGTTTTGGAGGGAGCTACACCTTC. The encoded protein is CSVESFGGSYTF.

The chain couples TRBV5-6 to TRBJ1-2, with 7 bases that match TRBD1. Germline values: CDR1 SGHDT, CDR2 YYEEEE. The trim removed 2 bases at V and 5 bases at J, leaving 3 bases unmatched. This CDR3 is 13 amino acids long. The CDR3, as DNA: TGTGCCAGCAGCTTCGGGACAGCTTATGGCTACACCTTC. Encoded protein: CASSFGTAYGYTF. The variable domain in full, with the rest retrieved from reference TRBV5-6 and TRBJ1-2, is DAGVTQSPTHLIKTRGQQVTLRCSPKSGHDTVSWYQQALGQGPQFIFQYYEEEERQRGNFPDRFSGHQFPNYSSELNVNALLLGDSALYLCASSFGTAYGYTFGSGTRLTVV.

The J gene is TRBJ1-5, the V gene TRBV16; tentatively, D is TRBD1 (5 bases). Trimming pared 2 bases from V and 7 bases from J, leaving 12 bases between. The V gene's germline CDR1 is KGHSY and CDR2 FQNENV. This CDR3 is built from 14 residues. CDR3 coding DNA: TGTGCCAGCAGCCAAGACAGTTCCGGGCAGCCCCAGCATTTT. Protein product: CASSQDSSGQPQHF.

This clone was found once. CDR3 region: CASSLRLAGGPQEFF. The CDR3 DNA follows: TGTGCCAGCAGCCTTAGACTAGCGGGAGGACCCCAGGAGTTCTTC. The chain carries TRBV7-2 and TRBJ2-1, with 13 positions matching TRBD2. The germline V gene has CDR1 SGHTA and CDR2 FQGNSA. This CDR3 spans 15 amino acids. Trimming at V came to 5 bases and at J to 14 bases, leaving 12 bases not matched to a gene.

The chain recombines TRBV3-1 (or the pseudogene TRBV3-2) with TRBJ1-1, with D tentatively TRBD1 (6 bases). Trimming shortened V by 5 bases and J by 1 base, and 11 bases separated the two germline ends. Looked up from germline, CDR1 is LGHDT and CDR2 is YNNKEL (reference sequence). The CDR3 consists of 14 residues. The CDR3 bases are TGTGCCAGCAGCGCGAGGGGGGGGAACACTGAAGCTTTCTTT. This gives the protein CASSARGGNTEAFF.

This chain joins TRBV20-1 and TRBJ2-1; D unclear. Germline-derived CDR1 and CDR2 are DFQATT and SNEGSKA (reference sequence). CDR3 length equals 11 residues. Deletions cut 6 bases from V and 7 bases from J, with 10 bases between. The CDR3 spells CSARPVNEQFF. CDR3 coding DNA: TGCAGTGCCAGGCCCGTGAATGAGCAGTTCTTC.

This clone showed up many times. The rearrangement links TRBV5-1 to TRBJ1-2; D perhaps matches TRBD1 (6 bases). Trimming shortened V by 4 bases and J by 5 bases, and 15 bases separated the two germline ends. The germline V gene encodes CDR1 SGHRS and CDR2 YFSETQ. The CDR3 loop spans 14 amino acids. The CDR3 DNA reads as TGCGCCAGCAGCCCGGGGGGGCAGGGGTATGGCTACACCTTC. It is translated as CASSPGGQGYGYTF.

V is TRBV30 and J is TRBJ2-1; D not certain. This CDR3 has 13 residues. Germline CDR1 GTSNPN, CDR2 SVGIG (reference sequence). The germline V and J ends were trimmed by 0 bases and 5 bases, with 8 bases remaining between them. CDR3 protein: CAWSVSFDNEQFF. The CDR3 DNA sequence: TGTGCCTGGAGTGTATCCTTCGACAATGAGCAGTTCTTC. Full variable domain (remainder filled in from reference TRBV30 and TRBJ2-1): SQTIHQWPATLVQPVGSPLSLECTVEGTSNPNLYWYRQAAGRGLQLLFYSVGIGQISSEVPQNLSASRPQDRQFILSSKKLLLSDSGFYLCAWSVSFDNEQFFGPGTRLTVL.

This clone was detected a few times. This chain uses TRBV5-6 with TRBJ1-3; 8 bases align to TRBD1. This CDR3 is 17 amino acids long. The germline CDR1 and CDR2 sequences are SGHDT and YYEEEE. With V trimmed by 0 bases and J by 0 bases, 5 bases remained unmatched. The CDR3 reads CASSLVQGAHSGNTIYF. The DNA of the CDR3 is TGTGCCAGCAGCTTGGTGCAGGGGGCCCACTCTGGAAACACCATATATTTT. Full variable domain (rest looked up from reference TRBV5-6 and TRBJ1-3): DAGVTQSPTHLIKTRGQQVTLRCSPKSGHDTVSWYQQALGQGPQFIFQYYEEEERQRGNFPDRFSGHQFPNYSSELNVNALLLGDSALYLCASSLVQGAHSGNTIYFGEGSWLTVV.

The chain has TRBV19 and TRBJ2-3, with a weak D call TRBD2 (6 bases). V gave up 5 bases and J gave up 6 bases, with 18 bases separating them. Germline V gene data show CDR1 as LNHDA and CDR2 as SQIVND (reference sequence). There are 15 residues in the CDR3. CDR3 sequence reads: CASSPTGEGADTQYF. The CDR3 region has the DNA TGTGCCAGTAGTCCCACGGGGGAAGGGGCGGATACGCAGTATTTT.

CDR3 DNA: TGTGCCAGCCACGGAGCCCCACTAGAATCGAACGAGCAGTACTTC. It translates to CASHGAPLESNEQYF. The V call is TRBV6-5, the J call TRBJ2-7, with D perhaps matching TRBD2 (5 bases). CDR1 and CDR2 (germline): MNHEY, SVGAGI. Trimming removed 8 bases from V and 5 bases from J, with 22 bases in between. CDR3 length: 15 amino acids.

At least ten counts were recorded for this clone. This chain uses TRBV7-9 with TRBJ2-2; D gene uncertain. CDR1 is SEHNR and CDR2 is FQNEAQ in the germline V gene (reference sequence). The CDR3 extends over 14 amino acids. V was shortened by 6 bases and J by 6 bases, with 14 bases between the two germline ends. DNA of the CDR3: TGTGCCAGCAGACAATCAGTCGCGGCCGGGGAGCTGTTTTTT. It encodes CASRQSVAAGELFF.

The chain couples TRBV18 to TRBJ1-1; D gene ambiguous. The ends were cut back, 3 bases at V and 9 bases at J, with 14 bases in the middle. The germline gives CDR1 KGHSH, CDR2 LQKENI. The CDR3 runs 13 residues. The CDR3 sequence: CASSPRGETKAFF. CDR3 sequence (DNA): TGTGCCAGCTCACCTCGTGGGGAGACCAAAGCTTTCTTT.